A selection of T cell receptor beta chains follows, all from one sample in a study of cytomegalovirus exposure and HLA in healthy donors. Produced via immunoSEQ multiplex PCR; TCRdb's table is partial and in-frame only. The sample table sets out 91,000 or so clones. Sequencing was carried out using PBMCs. Receptors were obtained from a woman in her 30s in good health and CMV-seronegative. CDR3s include the opening cysteine and the closing phenylalanine or tryptophan. D genes are given only for firm matches.

j_gene: TRBJ1-1
v_gene: TRBV7-3
d_gene: TRBD1
CDR3nt: TGTGCCAGCAGCGCCTCCGGGACAGGGGGCACTGAAGCTTTCTTT
CDR3aa: CASSASGTGGTEAFF

j_gene: TRBJ1-5
v_gene: TRBV19
d_gene: TRBD1
CDR3nt: TGTGCCAGTAGTATAGATGGGACAGGCTACAATCAGCCCCAGCATTTT
CDR3aa: CASSIDGTGYNQPQHF

j_gene: TRBJ2-7
v_gene: TRBV6-5
d_gene: TRBD2
CDR3nt: TGTGCCAGCAGCCAACTAGCGGGGGGTTCCTACGAGCAGTACTTC
CDR3aa: CASSQLAGGSYEQYF

j_gene: TRBJ2-5
v_gene: TRBV5-5
d_gene: NA
CDR3nt: TGTGCCAGCAGCTTGGCGACAGGAGGCGTCGAGACCCAGTACTTC
CDR3aa: CASSLATGGVETQYF

j_gene: TRBJ1-5
v_gene: TRBV6-1
d_gene: NA
CDR3nt: TGTGCCAGCAGTGAACAGGGCAATCAGCCCCAGCATTTT
CDR3aa: CASSEQGNQPQHF

j_gene: TRBJ1-1
v_gene: TRBV7-6
d_gene: NA
CDR3nt: TGTGCCAGCAGCTTAGTCGAGGGGGAGCCCACCATGAACACTGAAGCTTTCTTT
CDR3aa: CASSLVEGEPTMNTEAFF

j_gene: TRBJ1-1
v_gene: TRBV2
d_gene: NA
CDR3nt: TGTGCCAGCAGTGAAGCGCAGAGACATAACACTGAAGCTTTCTTT
CDR3aa: CASSEAQRHNTEAFF

j_gene: TRBJ2-7
v_gene: TRBV9
d_gene: NA
CDR3nt: TGTGCCAGCAGCGGAAGCGGATACTCCTACGAGCAGTACTTC
CDR3aa: CASSGSGYSYEQYF

j_gene: TRBJ2-5
v_gene: TRBV19
d_gene: TRBD2
CDR3nt: TGTGCCAGTAGCGGGACTACCGGGAGGGAGGCCCAGTACTTC
CDR3aa: CASSGTTGREAQYF

j_gene: TRBJ2-2
v_gene: TRBV11-3
d_gene: TRBD1
CDR3nt: TGTGCCAGCAGCTTAGGTGGTTTACAGGGGGCGTCCGGGGAGCTGTTTTTT
CDR3aa: CASSLGGLQGASGELFF

j_gene: TRBJ2-1
v_gene: TRBV2
d_gene: NA
CDR3nt: TGTGCCAGCAATCCTGAGAGCTCCTACAATGAGCAGTTCTTC
CDR3aa: CASNPESSYNEQFF

j_gene: TRBJ1-1
v_gene: TRBV18
d_gene: TRBD1
CDR3nt: TGTGCCAGCTCACCTATGGACAGGGTGAACACTGAAGCTTTCTTT
CDR3aa: CASSPMDRVNTEAFF

j_gene: TRBJ1-1
v_gene: TRBV29-1
d_gene: NA
CDR3nt: TGCAGCGTTTTTCGGCTAGGTTCTGACACTGAAGCTTTCTTT
CDR3aa: CSVFRLGSDTEAFF

j_gene: TRBJ2-5
v_gene: TRBV9
d_gene: TRBD2
CDR3nt: TGTGCCAGCAGTTTTGGTAGCGGGAGTGTTGAGACCCAGTACTTC
CDR3aa: CASSFGSGSVETQYF

j_gene: TRBJ2-4
v_gene: TRBV4-1
d_gene: NA
CDR3nt: TGCGCCAGCAGCCAGGGGAGCGAAAACATTCAGTACTTC
CDR3aa: CASSQGSENIQYF

j_gene: TRBJ2-7
v_gene: TRBV6-1
d_gene: TRBD2
CDR3nt: TGTGCCAGCAGTGAACCATCGAGCGGGGGGTTATACGAGCAGTACTTC
CDR3aa: CASSEPSSGGLYEQYF

j_gene: TRBJ1-5
v_gene: TRBV5-6
d_gene: TRBD1
CDR3nt: TGTGCCAGCAGCTTTGGGACAGGGGCGCAACAGCCCCAGCATTTT
CDR3aa: CASSFGTGAQQPQHF

j_gene: TRBJ1-5
v_gene: TRBV4-2
d_gene: TRBD1
CDR3nt: TGTGCCAGCAGCCAGGTGGGACAGCAGAGCAATCAGCCCCAGCATTTT
CDR3aa: CASSQVGQQSNQPQHF

j_gene: TRBJ1-2
v_gene: TRBV7-6
d_gene: TRBD1
CDR3nt: TGTGCCAGCAGCTTAGGGGGGACAGGGGGATATGGCTACACCTTC
CDR3aa: CASSLGGTGGYGYTF

j_gene: TRBJ2-3
v_gene: TRBV28
d_gene: NA
CDR3nt: TGTGCCAGCAGTTCCACGGTCACAGATACGCAGTATTTT
CDR3aa: CASSSTVTDTQYF

j_gene: TRBJ2-2
v_gene: TRBV30
d_gene: TRBD1
CDR3nt: TGTGCCTGGGAAACAGGGGTCACCGGGGAGCTGTTTTTT
CDR3aa: CAWETGVTGELFF

j_gene: TRBJ1-4
v_gene: TRBV6-1
d_gene: TRBD1
CDR3nt: TGTGCCAGCAGTGGCGGTCCGGGACAGGGATACGAAAAACTGTTTTTT
CDR3aa: CASSGGPGQGYEKLFF

j_gene: TRBJ2-7
v_gene: TRBV11-2
d_gene: NA
CDR3nt: TGTGCCAGCAGCCACGGGACTGGCTCGGTCGAGCAGTACTTC
CDR3aa: CASSHGTGSVEQYF

j_gene: TRBJ2-7
v_gene: TRBV28
d_gene: TRBD1
CDR3nt: TGTGCCAGCATCAAGTCCCGGGACAGGGGATGGGAGCAGTACTTC
CDR3aa: CASIKSRDRGWEQYF

j_gene: TRBJ1-2
v_gene: TRBV19
d_gene: NA
CDR3nt: TGTGCCAGTAGTATACGGCGGAATACTAACTATGGCTACACCTTC
CDR3aa: CASSIRRNTNYGYTF

j_gene: TRBJ2-1
v_gene: TRBV11-1
d_gene: TRBD1
CDR3nt: TGTGCCAGCAGCTTACGACAGGGTGAGCAGTTCTTC
CDR3aa: CASSLRQGEQFF

j_gene: TRBJ1-5
v_gene: TRBV9
d_gene: NA
CDR3nt: TGTGCCAGCAGCGTAGGGGCAGCAGAGAATCAGCCCCAGCATTTT
CDR3aa: CASSVGAAENQPQHF

j_gene: TRBJ2-3
v_gene: TRBV7-9
d_gene: NA
CDR3nt: TGTGCCAGCAGCAAACTCCGCGGGGCCGGCTCAGATACGCAGTATTTT
CDR3aa: CASSKLRGAGSDTQYF

j_gene: TRBJ2-7
v_gene: TRBV5-4
d_gene: TRBD2
CDR3nt: TGTGCCAGCAGCTTAGAGCTAGCGGGGGGCGAGCAGTACTTC
CDR3aa: CASSLELAGGEQYF

j_gene: TRBJ2-5
v_gene: TRBV29-1
d_gene: TRBD1
CDR3nt: TGCAGCGTTGCTGGGACAGGGGAGGAAGAGACCCAGTACTTC
CDR3aa: CSVAGTGEEETQYF

j_gene: TRBJ2-2
v_gene: TRBV5-3
d_gene: TRBD2
CDR3nt: TGTGCCAGAAGCTTTCCGATCACCGGGACTAGCGGGAGGGTGGCCGGGGAGCTGTTTTTT
CDR3aa: CARSFPITGTSGRVAGELFF

j_gene: TRBJ2-3
v_gene: TRBV11-1
d_gene: NA
CDR3nt: TGTGCCAGCAGCTTACCCCCCGGGAATACGCAGTATTTT
CDR3aa: CASSLPPGNTQYF

j_gene: TRBJ1-3
v_gene: TRBV7-3
d_gene: TRBD1
CDR3nt: TGTGCCAGCAGCTTGACAGGGCCTGGAAACACCATATATTTT
CDR3aa: CASSLTGPGNTIYF

j_gene: TRBJ2-1
v_gene: TRBV5-1
d_gene: NA
CDR3nt: TGCGCCAGCAGCTTGTGGCTAGCGACGGATGAGCAGTTCTTC
CDR3aa: CASSLWLATDEQFF

j_gene: TRBJ2-7
v_gene: TRBV27
d_gene: TRBD1
CDR3nt: TGTGCCAGCAGGGATGGGGACAGACCCTACGAGCAGTACTTC
CDR3aa: CASRDGDRPYEQYF

j_gene: TRBJ2-6
v_gene: TRBV18
d_gene: TRBD1
CDR3nt: TGTGCCAGCTCTCCCGGGACAGGGTACGGGGCCAACGTCCTGACTTTC
CDR3aa: CASSPGTGYGANVLTF

j_gene: TRBJ2-2
v_gene: TRBV30
d_gene: NA
CDR3nt: TGTGCCTGGAGAAACGGGAAGGGCACCGGGGAGCTGTTTTTT
CDR3aa: CAWRNGKGTGELFF

j_gene: TRBJ1-5
v_gene: TRBV5-1
d_gene: TRBD1
CDR3nt: TGCGCCAGCAGCTCGACAGGGCTCAATCAGCCCCAGCATTTT
CDR3aa: CASSSTGLNQPQHF

j_gene: TRBJ2-7
v_gene: TRBV4-1
d_gene: NA
CDR3nt: TGCGCCAGCTCCCTGCGGGGCCCCGGGTACGAGCAGTACTTC
CDR3aa: CASSLRGPGYEQYF

j_gene: TRBJ2-1
v_gene: TRBV27
d_gene: TRBD2
CDR3nt: TGTGCCAGCAGCGGACTAGCGGGAGGGAATGAGCAGTTCTTC
CDR3aa: CASSGLAGGNEQFF

j_gene: TRBJ2-7
v_gene: TRBV5-4
d_gene: NA
CDR3nt: TGTGCCAGCAGCTTGGGCGGGGCAGGGAACTACGAGCAGTACTTC
CDR3aa: CASSLGGAGNYEQYF

j_gene: TRBJ1-2
v_gene: TRBV6-1
d_gene: NA
CDR3nt: TGTGCCAGCAGTGAAGCGCTTCGGCAGGCCGGCTACACCTTC
CDR3aa: CASSEALRQAGYTF

j_gene: TRBJ2-2
v_gene: TRBV6-5
d_gene: TRBD2
CDR3nt: TGTGCCAGCAGTTACTCCCCGGGGGGTACCGGGGAGCTGTTTTTT
CDR3aa: CASSYSPGGTGELFF

j_gene: TRBJ1-3
v_gene: TRBV6-5
d_gene: NA
CDR3nt: TGTGCCAGCTGTCGAGGGGGATCTGGAAACACCATATATTTT
CDR3aa: CASCRGGSGNTIYF

j_gene: TRBJ2-5
v_gene: TRBV15
d_gene: NA
CDR3nt: TGTGCCACCGGGGGGATGGCGCAAGAGACCCAGTACTTC
CDR3aa: CATGGMAQETQYF

j_gene: TRBJ2-7
v_gene: TRBV2
d_gene: TRBD2
CDR3nt: TGTGCCAGCAGAGAGGGACTAGCGGTAACCTACGAGCAGTACTTC
CDR3aa: CASREGLAVTYEQYF

j_gene: TRBJ2-1
v_gene: TRBV7-2
d_gene: TRBD1
CDR3nt: TGTGCCAGCAGCGCAATCGCCGGGACAGTTTACAATGAGCAGTTCTTC
CDR3aa: CASSAIAGTVYNEQFF

j_gene: TRBJ2-1
v_gene: TRBV9
d_gene: TRBD2
CDR3nt: TGTGCCAGCAGCGTAGGGACTAGCAGGAATGAGCAGTTCTTC
CDR3aa: CASSVGTSRNEQFF

j_gene: TRBJ2-4
v_gene: TRBV29-1
d_gene: TRBD1
CDR3nt: TGCAGCGTTAACAGGGGTGAAGGAAACATTCAGTACTTC
CDR3aa: CSVNRGEGNIQYF

j_gene: TRBJ2-5
v_gene: TRBV11-3
d_gene: NA
CDR3nt: TGTGCCAGCTCAACATCGGACAACCACCAAGAGACCCAGTACTTC
CDR3aa: CASSTSDNHQETQYF

j_gene: TRBJ2-3
v_gene: TRBV4-1
d_gene: TRBD1
CDR3nt: TGCGCCAGCAGCCAACCCGGGACAGGGGGCCGAGATACGCAGTATTTT
CDR3aa: CASSQPGTGGRDTQYF

j_gene: TRBJ1-2
v_gene: TRBV6-8
d_gene: NA
CDR3nt: TGTGCCAGCAGCTGGGTTGCCGAACAGGAAAGACCTAACTATGGCTACACCTTC
CDR3aa: CASSWVAEQERPNYGYTF

j_gene: TRBJ2-2
v_gene: TRBV11-2
d_gene: TRBD1
CDR3nt: TGTGCCAGCAGCTTAGCGGACAGGGCTCACACCGGGGAGCTGTTTTTT
CDR3aa: CASSLADRAHTGELFF